Listed below are T cell receptor beta chains from one sample, sequenced in a study of blood T cell repertoires in COVID-19. The method was immunoSEQ multiplex PCR; TCRdb's version includes in-frame clones alone and lacks a portion of them. Found here are some 200,000 clones, approximately 80% of them singletons; the top ten hold 10% to 15%. Sequenced sample: peripheral blood. These receptors were obtained from a woman of 80 years or more with COVID-19, enrolled during active disease. Each CDR3 is given with its conserved first and last residue. The order of the fields is J gene, clone size, V gene, D gene, CDR3 protein, CDR3 DNA. The D gene is left open where the match is weak. A clone size is listed for some rows: how often the clone was seen (once, few, many), or a class if it is expanded.

j_call: TRBJ2-3
clone_size: .
v_call: TRBV6-1
d_call: TRBD2
cdr3_aa: CASSASGGALTDTQYF
cdr3_nt: TGTGCCAGCAGTGCTAGCGGGGGGGCTCTCACAGATACGCAGTATTTT

j_call: TRBJ2-7
clone_size: many
v_call: TRBV4-1
d_call: TRBD2
cdr3_aa: CASSQDLLAGRYEQYF
cdr3_nt: TGCGCCAGCAGCCAAGATCTCCTAGCGGGAAGGTACGAGCAGTACTTC

j_call: TRBJ1-2
clone_size: few
v_call: TRBV25-1
d_call: .
cdr3_aa: CASRTVYGYTF
cdr3_nt: TGTGCCAGCAGGACAGTCTATGGCTACACCTTC

j_call: TRBJ1-1
clone_size: .
v_call: TRBV6-5
d_call: .
cdr3_aa: CASSYSVRGIGTEAFF
cdr3_nt: TGTGCCAGCAGTTATTCTGTTAGGGGGATCGGGACTGAAGCTTTCTTT

j_call: TRBJ1-5
clone_size: .
v_call: TRBV24-1
d_call: TRBD1
cdr3_aa: CATSDTRDSSQPQHF
cdr3_nt: TGTGCCACCAGTGATACCAGGGACAGTAGTCAGCCCCAGCATTTT

j_call: TRBJ2-5
clone_size: .
v_call: TRBV18
d_call: .
cdr3_aa: CASSQGLTQETQYF
cdr3_nt: TGTGCCAGCTCACAAGGACTAACGCAAGAGACCCAGTACTTC

j_call: TRBJ2-7
clone_size: .
v_call: TRBV5-4
d_call: TRBD2
cdr3_aa: CASSLGPAGSGVEQYF
cdr3_nt: TGTGCCAGCAGCTTGGGACCCGCCGGTAGCGGGGTTGAGCAGTACTTC

j_call: TRBJ2-1
clone_size: .
v_call: TRBV28
d_call: TRBD1
cdr3_aa: CASMGGQGIGEQFF
cdr3_nt: TGTGCCAGCATGGGGGGACAGGGGATCGGTGAGCAGTTCTTC

j_call: TRBJ1-4
clone_size: .
v_call: TRBV6-2/TRBV6-3
d_call: .
cdr3_aa: CASSSGDSTNEKLFF
cdr3_nt: TGTGCCAGCAGCTCCGGTGATTCAACTAATGAAAAACTGTTTTTT

j_call: TRBJ1-1
clone_size: once
v_call: TRBV5-6
d_call: .
cdr3_aa: CASSLAGGLNTEAFF
cdr3_nt: TGTGCCAGCAGCTTGGCCGGGGGTCTCAACACTGAAGCTTTCTTT

j_call: TRBJ1-1
clone_size: .
v_call: TRBV19
d_call: .
cdr3_aa: CASSIPGATEAFF
cdr3_nt: TGTGCCAGTAGTATCCCAGGGGCCACTGAAGCTTTCTTT

j_call: TRBJ1-3
clone_size: .
v_call: TRBV27
d_call: TRBD1
cdr3_aa: CASSLTGFGNTIYF
cdr3_nt: TGTGCCAGCAGTTTGACAGGGTTCGGAAACACCATATATTTT

j_call: TRBJ2-2
clone_size: few
v_call: TRBV19
d_call: .
cdr3_aa: CASSIGTTGVRELFF
cdr3_nt: TGTGCCAGTAGTATTGGGACGACGGGGGTGAGGGAGCTGTTTTTT

j_call: TRBJ2-1
clone_size: .
v_call: TRBV19
d_call: TRBD1
cdr3_aa: CASSIRGQSYNEQFF
cdr3_nt: TGTGCCAGTAGTATAAGGGGACAGTCCTACAATGAGCAGTTCTTC

j_call: TRBJ2-5
clone_size: .
v_call: TRBV5-4
d_call: .
cdr3_aa: CASSAPGTDSRETQYF
cdr3_nt: TGTGCCAGCAGCGCCCCCGGGACGGACAGTCGGGAGACCCAGTACTTC

j_call: TRBJ1-5
clone_size: .
v_call: TRBV7-8
d_call: .
cdr3_aa: CASSSSRVGQPQHF
cdr3_nt: TGTGCCAGCAGCTCAAGCAGGGTAGGTCAGCCCCAGCATTTT

j_call: TRBJ2-7
clone_size: few
v_call: TRBV15
d_call: .
cdr3_aa: CATSRDRAQGAYEQYF
cdr3_nt: TGTGCCACCAGCAGAGATAGGGCCCAGGGTGCCTACGAGCAGTACTTC